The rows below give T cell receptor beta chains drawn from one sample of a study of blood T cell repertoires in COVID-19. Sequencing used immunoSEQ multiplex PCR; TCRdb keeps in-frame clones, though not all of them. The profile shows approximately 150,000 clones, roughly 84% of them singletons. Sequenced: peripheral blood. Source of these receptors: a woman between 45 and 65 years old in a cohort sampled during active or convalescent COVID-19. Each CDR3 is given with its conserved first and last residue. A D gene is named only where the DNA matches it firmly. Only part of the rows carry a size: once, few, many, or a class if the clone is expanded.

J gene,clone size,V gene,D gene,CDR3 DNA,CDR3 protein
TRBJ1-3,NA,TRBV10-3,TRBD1,TGTGCCACGGGACAGGGTGGAAACACCATATATTTT,CATGQGGNTIYF
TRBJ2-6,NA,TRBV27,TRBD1,TGTGCCAGCAGGGACGACAGGGGGCTGAACGGGGCCAACGTCCTGACTTTC,CASRDDRGLNGANVLTF
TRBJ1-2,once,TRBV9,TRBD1,TGTGCCAGCACCCGGGACAGAGGCTCCTATGGCTACACCTTC,CASTRDRGSYGYTF
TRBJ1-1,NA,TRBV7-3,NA,TGTGCCAGCAGCCCCCATCAGAACACTGAAGCTTTCTTT,CASSPHQNTEAFF
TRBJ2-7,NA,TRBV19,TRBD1,TGTGCCAGTAGTTTAGGACAGGGGGAAATCTACGAGCAGTACTTC,CASSLGQGEIYEQYF
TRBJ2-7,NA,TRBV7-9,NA,TGTGCCAGCAGCTTAGGACAGGACTACGAGCAGTACTTC,CASSLGQDYEQYF
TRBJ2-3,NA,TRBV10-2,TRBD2,TGCGCCAGCAGGCGGGGGAGGAGCACAGATACGCAGTATTTT,CASRRGRSTDTQYF
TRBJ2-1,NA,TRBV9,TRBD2,TGTGCCAGCAGCGTGACTAGCTCCCCTTACAATGAGCAGTTCTTC,CASSVTSSPYNEQFF
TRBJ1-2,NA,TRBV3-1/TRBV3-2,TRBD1,TGTGCCAGCAGCCGCTGGGACAGGGAAAATGGCTACACCTTC,CASSRWDRENGYTF
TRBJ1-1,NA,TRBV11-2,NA,TGTGCCAGCAGCTTATTTACGTCTATTGAAGCTTTCTTT,CASSLFTSIEAFF
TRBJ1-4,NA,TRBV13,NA,TGTGCCAGCAGCTTACAGGGTGGGAAGGAAAAACTGTTTTTT,CASSLQGGKEKLFF
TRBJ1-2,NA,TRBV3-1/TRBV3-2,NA,TGTGCCAGCAGAAAAACAGGGACTAACTATGGCTACACCTTC,CASRKTGTNYGYTF
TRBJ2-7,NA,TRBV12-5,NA,TGTGCTAGTGCCACACAGGTCTCCTACGAGCAGTACTTC,CASATQVSYEQYF
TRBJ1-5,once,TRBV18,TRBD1,TGTGCCAGCTCATTAATGGTGGCCACCGGGACAGACAATCAGCCCCAGCATTTT,CASSLMVATGTDNQPQHF
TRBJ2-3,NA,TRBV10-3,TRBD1,TGTGCCATCAGTGAACGGACAGGGAGTGCAGATACGCAGTATTTT,CAISERTGSADTQYF
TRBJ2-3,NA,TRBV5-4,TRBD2,TGTGCCAGCCGCTTACTAGCGAGCACAGATACGCAGTATTTT,CASRLLASTDTQYF
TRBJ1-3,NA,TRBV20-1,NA,TGCAGTGCTAGTCGGCCGGGCTCTGGAAACACCATATATTTT,CSASRPGSGNTIYF
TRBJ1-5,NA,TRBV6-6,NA,TGTGCCAGCACAACAGGGTATGATTCGGTGAGTCAGCCCCAGCATTTT,CASTTGYDSVSQPQHF
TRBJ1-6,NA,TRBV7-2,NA,TGTGCCAGCAGCGTAAGACCAGGGGCAGATTCACCCCTCCACTTT,CASSVRPGADSPLHF
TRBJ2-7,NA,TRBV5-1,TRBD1,TGCGCCAGCAGCTTAACAGGGGGGACTTACTACGAGCAGTACTTC,CASSLTGGTYYEQYF
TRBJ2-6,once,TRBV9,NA,TGTGCCAGCAGCGTATCCCTGTGGTCGGGGGGCAGCTTATCTGGGGCCAACGTCCTGACTTTC,CASSVSLWSGGSLSGANVLTF
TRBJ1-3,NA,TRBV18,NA,TGTGCCAGCTCACCACGCGCGGGATCTGGAAACACCATATATTTT,CASSPRAGSGNTIYF
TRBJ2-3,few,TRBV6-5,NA,TGTGCCAGCGCGAAACCGGGGGTCACGGGAGATACGCAGTATTTT,CASAKPGVTGDTQYF
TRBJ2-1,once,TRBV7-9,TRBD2,TGTGCCAGCAGCCCAGAACTAGCGGGGGATTACAATGAGCAGTTCTTC,CASSPELAGDYNEQFF
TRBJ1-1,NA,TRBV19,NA,TGTGCCAGTACCCTGGGGCAGCGGAACACTGAAGCTTTCTTT,CASTLGQRNTEAFF
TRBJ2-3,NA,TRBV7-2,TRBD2,TGTGCCAGCAGCTTTACTAGCGGGGGGGCCCTGAATACGCAGTATTTT,CASSFTSGGALNTQYF
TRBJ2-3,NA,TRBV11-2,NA,TGTGCCAGCAGCCTGGGACTCTCTGGAGATACGCAGTATTTT,CASSLGLSGDTQYF
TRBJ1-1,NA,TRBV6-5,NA,TGTGCCAGCAGTTACTCGCTTCGGGGTAATGAAGCTTTCTTT,CASSYSLRGNEAFF
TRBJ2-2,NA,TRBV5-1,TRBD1,TGCGCCAGCAGTCGGGGACAGGGACCCGGGGAGCTGTTTTTT,CASSRGQGPGELFF
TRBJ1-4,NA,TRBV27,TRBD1,TGTGCCAGCAGATCTGGACAGGGGGGGCATGAAAAACTGTTTTTT,CASRSGQGGHEKLFF
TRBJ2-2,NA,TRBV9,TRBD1,TGTGCCAGCAGCTACAGGGGGCAGGGCGGGGAGCTGTTTTTT,CASSYRGQGGELFF